These T cell receptor beta chains were read from a single sample in a study of CD8+ T cells in alopecia areata. Method: immunoSEQ multiplex PCR; TCRdb's copy keeps in-frame clones and lacks some. The sample yields more than 100,000 clones, approximately 53% seen once. This specimen was CD4+ T cells sorted from blood, taken at week 0. The receptors were gathered from a human donor with alopecia areata. The conserved cysteine and the conserved F or W are not part of the CDR3 here.

J gene	V gene	CDR3 protein
TRBJ2-2	TRBV9	ASSVGTSGAPNTGELF
TRBJ2-5	TRBV6-6	ASSRLGAWETQY
TRBJ2-1	TRBV29-1	SFLGAGVNNEQF
TRBJ2-4	TRBV6-1	ASSEAGQLAKNIQY
TRBJ2-1	TRBV15	ATSRGGGAYNEQF
TRBJ1-5	TRBV23-1	ASSQGDVSNQPQH
TRBJ1-4	TRBV7-2	ASSLGSRRNEKLF
TRBJ2-7	TRBV7-2	ASGPRQSSYEQY
TRBJ1-2	TRBV10-3	AISRDREGYT
TRBJ2-7	TRBV7-3	ASSLAAGAEQY
TRBJ1-2	TRBV27	ASRRGQGKGIAGYT
TRBJ2-7	TRBV7-2	ASSLLAGGAYEQY
TRBJ1-1	TRBV7-8	ASSWAVNTEAF
TRBJ1-2	TRBV4-1	ASSQGQIYGYT
TRBJ1-5	TRBV19	ASSIRASYQPQH